This TCR beta chain was captured in a study of brain T cells in children with intractable seizures. Study results and caveats: Clones missing pre-surgery may reflect undersampling of that blood sample.

Comment on this clone: Its antigen is not known.

Germline lookup yields CDR1 KGHSH and CDR2 LQKENI. The trim removed 2 bases at V and 6 bases at J, leaving 9 bases unmatched. CDR3 length: 16 residues. The protocol was immunoSEQ multiplex PCR, while the TCRdb copy is restricted to in-frame clones and leaves out a portion. Here the sample spans 300,000 to 400,000 clones, about 94% being singletons. Time point described: blood from clinic visit 5 months post-surgery; TSC patient then seizure free. Sequencing was limited to surgery cases with top T cell transcript signatures in brain tissue. Patients received at least one anti-epileptic drug before surgery.

The TCR sequence derives from a boy in the first two years of life with tuberous sclerosis and intractable seizures. This sequence joins TRBV18 and TRBJ1-2; TRBD1 aligns across 10 bases. The sequenced sample was peripheral blood, obtained around 5 months after surgery. CDR3 protein: CASSPRAGTGANGYTF. The CDR3 bases are TGTGCCAGCTCACCAAGGGCCGGGACAGGGGCCAATGGCTACACCTTC.